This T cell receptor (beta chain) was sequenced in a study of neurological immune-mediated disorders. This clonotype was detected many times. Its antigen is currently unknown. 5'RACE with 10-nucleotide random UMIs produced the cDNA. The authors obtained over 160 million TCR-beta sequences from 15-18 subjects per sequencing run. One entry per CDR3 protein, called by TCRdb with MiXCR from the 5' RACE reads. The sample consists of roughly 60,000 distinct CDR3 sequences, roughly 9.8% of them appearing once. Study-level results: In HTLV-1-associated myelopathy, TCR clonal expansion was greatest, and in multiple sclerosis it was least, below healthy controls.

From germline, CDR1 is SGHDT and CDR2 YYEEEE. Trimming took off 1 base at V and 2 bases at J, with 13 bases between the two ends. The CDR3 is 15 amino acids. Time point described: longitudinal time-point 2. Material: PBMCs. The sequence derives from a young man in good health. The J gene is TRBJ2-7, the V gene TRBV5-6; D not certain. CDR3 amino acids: CASSLYSTSTYEQYF. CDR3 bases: TGTGCCAGCAGCTTGTACAGCACAAGTACCTACGAGCAGTACTTC.